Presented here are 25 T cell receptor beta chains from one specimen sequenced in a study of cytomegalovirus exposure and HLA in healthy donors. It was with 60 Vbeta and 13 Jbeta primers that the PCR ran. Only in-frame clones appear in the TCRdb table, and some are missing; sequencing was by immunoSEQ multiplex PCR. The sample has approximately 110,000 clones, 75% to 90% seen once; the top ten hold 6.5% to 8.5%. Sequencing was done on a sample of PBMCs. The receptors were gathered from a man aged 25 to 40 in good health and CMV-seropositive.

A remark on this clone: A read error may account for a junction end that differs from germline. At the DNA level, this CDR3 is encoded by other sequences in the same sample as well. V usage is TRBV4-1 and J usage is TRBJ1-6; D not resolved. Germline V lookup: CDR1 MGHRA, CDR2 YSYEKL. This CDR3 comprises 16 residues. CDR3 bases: TGCGCCAGCAGCCAAGAACTAGCACAGAATAATTCCCCCCTCCACTTT. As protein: CASSQELAQNNSPLHF.

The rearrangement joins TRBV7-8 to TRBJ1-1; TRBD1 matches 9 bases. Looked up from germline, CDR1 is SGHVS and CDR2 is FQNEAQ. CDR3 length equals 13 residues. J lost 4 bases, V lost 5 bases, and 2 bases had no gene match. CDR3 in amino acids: CASSKGQGTEAFF. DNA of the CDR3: TGTGCCAGCAGCAAGGGACAGGGCACTGAAGCTTTCTTT. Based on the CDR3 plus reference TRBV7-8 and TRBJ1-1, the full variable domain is GAGVSQSPRYKVAKRGQDVALRCDPISGHVSLFWYQQALGQGPEFLTYFQNEAQLDKSGLPSDRFFAERPEGSVSTLKIQRTQQEDSAVYLCASSKGQGTEAFFGQGTRLTVV.

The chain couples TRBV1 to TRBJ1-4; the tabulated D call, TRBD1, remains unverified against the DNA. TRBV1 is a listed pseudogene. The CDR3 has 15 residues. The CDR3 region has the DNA TGCACCAGCAGCCCCGGCTTTGAACAGAATGAAAAACTGTTTTTT. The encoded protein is CTSSPGFEQNEKLFF.

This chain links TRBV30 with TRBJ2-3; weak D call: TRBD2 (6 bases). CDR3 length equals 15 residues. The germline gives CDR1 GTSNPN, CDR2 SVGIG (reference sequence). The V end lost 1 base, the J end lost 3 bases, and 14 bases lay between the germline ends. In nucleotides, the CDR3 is TGTGCCTGGAGTGGCGGCGGCGGGGTGACAGATACGCAGTATTTT. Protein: CAWSGGGGVTDTQYF.

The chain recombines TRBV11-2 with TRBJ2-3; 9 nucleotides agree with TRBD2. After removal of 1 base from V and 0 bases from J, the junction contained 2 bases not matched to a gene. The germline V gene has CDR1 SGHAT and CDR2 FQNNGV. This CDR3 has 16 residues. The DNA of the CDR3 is TGTGCCAGCAGCTTAGGGCGGGGGGGTAGCACAGATACGCAGTATTTT. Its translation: CASSLGRGGSTDTQYF. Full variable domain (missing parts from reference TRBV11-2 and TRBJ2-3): EAGVAQSPRYKIIEKRQSVAFWCNPISGHATLYWYQQILGQGPKLLIQFQNNGVVDDSQLPKDRFSAERLKGVDSTLKIQPAKLEDSAVYLCASSLGRGGSTDTQYFGPGTRLTVL.

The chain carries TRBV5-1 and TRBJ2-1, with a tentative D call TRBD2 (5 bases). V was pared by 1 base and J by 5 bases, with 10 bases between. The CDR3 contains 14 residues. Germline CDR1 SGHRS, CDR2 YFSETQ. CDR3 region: CASSLQASNNEQFF. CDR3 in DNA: TGCGCCAGCAGCTTGCAGGCTAGCAACAATGAGCAGTTCTTC.

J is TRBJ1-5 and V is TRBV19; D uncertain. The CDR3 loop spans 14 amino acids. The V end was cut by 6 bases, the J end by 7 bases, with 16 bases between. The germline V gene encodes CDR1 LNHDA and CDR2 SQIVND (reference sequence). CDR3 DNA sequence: TGTGCCAGTAGAGAAAGGGAGGCCAGCCAGCCCCAGCATTTT. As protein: CASREREASQPQHF.

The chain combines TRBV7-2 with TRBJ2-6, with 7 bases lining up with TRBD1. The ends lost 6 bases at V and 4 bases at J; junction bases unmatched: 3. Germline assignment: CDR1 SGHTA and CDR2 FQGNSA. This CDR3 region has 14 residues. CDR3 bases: TGTGCCAGCAGGACAGGGCTCGGGGCCAACGTCCTGACTTTC. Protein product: CASRTGLGANVLTF.

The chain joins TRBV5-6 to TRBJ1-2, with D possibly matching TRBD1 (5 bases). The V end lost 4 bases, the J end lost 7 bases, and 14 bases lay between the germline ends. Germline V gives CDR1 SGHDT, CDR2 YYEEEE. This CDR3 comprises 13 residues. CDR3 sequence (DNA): TGTGCCAGCAGCCGGCGGGGGGATAGTGGCTACACCTTC. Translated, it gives CASSRRGDSGYTF.

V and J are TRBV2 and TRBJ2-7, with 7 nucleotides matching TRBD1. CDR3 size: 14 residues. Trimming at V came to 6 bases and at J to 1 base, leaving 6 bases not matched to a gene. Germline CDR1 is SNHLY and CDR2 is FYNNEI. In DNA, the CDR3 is TGTGCCAGCAGGGGACAGCACCCTTCCTACGAGCAGTACTTC. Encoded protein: CASRGQHPSYEQYF.

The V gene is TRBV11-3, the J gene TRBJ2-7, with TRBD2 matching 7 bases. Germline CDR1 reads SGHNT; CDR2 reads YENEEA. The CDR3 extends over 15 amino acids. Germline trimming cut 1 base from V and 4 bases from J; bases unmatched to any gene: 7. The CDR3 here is CASSLGRGRVYEQYF. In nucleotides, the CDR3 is TGTGCCAGCAGCTTAGGGCGGGGGAGAGTATACGAGCAGTACTTC.

The CDR3 spells CASSKQGALSDGYTF. For the CDR3, the DNA is TGTGCCAGTAGTAAACAGGGGGCATTATCGGATGGCTACACCTTC. This chain uses TRBV19 with TRBJ1-2; 9 bases are shared with TRBD1. The CDR3 has 15 amino acids. Germline values: CDR1 LNHDA, CDR2 SQIVND (reference sequence). The trim removed 4 bases at V and 6 bases at J, leaving 9 bases unmatched.

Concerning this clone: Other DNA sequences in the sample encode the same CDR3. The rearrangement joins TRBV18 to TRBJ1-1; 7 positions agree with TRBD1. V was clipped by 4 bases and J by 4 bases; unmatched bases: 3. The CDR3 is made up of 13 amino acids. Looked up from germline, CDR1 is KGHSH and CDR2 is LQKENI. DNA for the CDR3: TGTGCCAGCTCACAGGGGGCAAGCACTGAAGCTTTCTTT. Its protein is CASSQGASTEAFF.

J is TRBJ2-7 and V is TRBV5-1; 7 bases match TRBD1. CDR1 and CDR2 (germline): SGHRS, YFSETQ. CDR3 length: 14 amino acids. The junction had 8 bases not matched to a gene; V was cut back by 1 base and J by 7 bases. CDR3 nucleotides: TGCGCCAGCAGCTTGCACAGGGGCGAGGGGGAGCAGTACTTC. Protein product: CASSLHRGEGEQYF.

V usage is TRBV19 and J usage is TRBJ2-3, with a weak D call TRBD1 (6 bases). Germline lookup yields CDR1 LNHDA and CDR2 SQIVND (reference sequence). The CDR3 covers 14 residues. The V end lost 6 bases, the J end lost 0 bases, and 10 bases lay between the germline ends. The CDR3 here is CASSRQASTDTQYF. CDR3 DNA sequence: TGTGCCAGTAGCAGACAGGCCAGCACAGATACGCAGTATTTT.

In DNA, the CDR3 is TGTGCCAGCAGCCCGGCGGGTCACTCCTACAATGAGCAGTTCTTC. Amino acid sequence: CASSPAGHSYNEQFF. J is TRBJ2-1 and V is TRBV7-8; D is perhaps TRBD2 (5 bases). Germline-derived CDR1 and CDR2 are SGHVS and FQNEAQ. V lost 5 bases and J 0 bases, leaving 11 bases between the germline ends. This CDR3 has 15 residues.

DNA for the CDR3: TGTGCCAGCAGCTTTGACTTTGGCACTGAAGCTTTCTTT. It specifies CASSFDFGTEAFF. V usage is TRBV7-3 and J usage is TRBJ1-1, with D unclear. The V and J ends lost 3 bases and 4 bases respectively, with 9 bases between them. CDR3 length: 13 residues. CDR1 is SGHTA, CDR2 FQGTGA, per germline.

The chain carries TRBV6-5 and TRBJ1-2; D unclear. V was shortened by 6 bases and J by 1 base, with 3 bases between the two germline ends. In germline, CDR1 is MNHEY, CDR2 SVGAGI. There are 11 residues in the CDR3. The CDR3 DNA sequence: TGTGCCAGCAGGAGTAACTATGGCTACACCTTC. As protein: CASRSNYGYTF.

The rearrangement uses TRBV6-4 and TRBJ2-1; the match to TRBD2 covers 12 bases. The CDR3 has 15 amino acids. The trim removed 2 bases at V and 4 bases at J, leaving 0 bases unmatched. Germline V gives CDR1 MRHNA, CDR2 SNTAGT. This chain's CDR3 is CASSDTSGGYNEQFF. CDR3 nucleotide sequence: TGTGCCAGCAGTGACACTAGCGGGGGGTACAATGAGCAGTTCTTC.

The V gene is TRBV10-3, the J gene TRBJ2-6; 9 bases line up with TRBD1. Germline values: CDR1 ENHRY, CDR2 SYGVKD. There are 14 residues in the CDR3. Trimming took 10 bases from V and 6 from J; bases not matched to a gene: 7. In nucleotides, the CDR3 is TGTGCCACGGGACAGGGTCGGTCGGCCAACGTCCTGACTTTC. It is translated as CATGQGRSANVLTF.

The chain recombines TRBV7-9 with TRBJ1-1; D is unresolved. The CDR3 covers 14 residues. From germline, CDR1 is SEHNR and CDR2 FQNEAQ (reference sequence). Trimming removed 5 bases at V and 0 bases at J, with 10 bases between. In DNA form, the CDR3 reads TGTGCCAGCAGCGCCATGGAGATGAACACTGAAGCTTTCTTT. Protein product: CASSAMEMNTEAFF.

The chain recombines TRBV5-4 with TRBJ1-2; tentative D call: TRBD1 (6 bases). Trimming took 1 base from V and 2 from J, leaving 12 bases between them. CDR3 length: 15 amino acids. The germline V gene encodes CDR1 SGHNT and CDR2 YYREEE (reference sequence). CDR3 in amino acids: CASSLKGGNNYGYTF. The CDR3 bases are TGTGCCAGCAGCTTGAAGGGGGGGAACAACTATGGCTACACCTTC.

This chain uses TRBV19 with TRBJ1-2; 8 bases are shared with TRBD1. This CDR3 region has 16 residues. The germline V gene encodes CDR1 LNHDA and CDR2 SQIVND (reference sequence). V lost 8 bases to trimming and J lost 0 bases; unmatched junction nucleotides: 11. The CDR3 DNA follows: TGTGCCAGTTGTGACAGGGGCGACCCATCTAACTATGGCTACACCTTC. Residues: CASCDRGDPSNYGYTF.

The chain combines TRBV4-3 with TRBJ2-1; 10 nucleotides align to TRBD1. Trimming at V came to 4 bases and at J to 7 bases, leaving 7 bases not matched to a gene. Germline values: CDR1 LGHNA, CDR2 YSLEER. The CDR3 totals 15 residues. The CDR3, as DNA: TGCGCCAGCAGCCCATCGCGGACAGGGGGTAATGAGCAGTTCTTC. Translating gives CASSPSRTGGNEQFF.

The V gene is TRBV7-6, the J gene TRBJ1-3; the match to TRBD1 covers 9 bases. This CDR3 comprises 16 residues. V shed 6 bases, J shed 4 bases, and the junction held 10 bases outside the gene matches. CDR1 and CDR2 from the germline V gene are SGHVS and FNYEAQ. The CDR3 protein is CASSLVRDREGNTIYF. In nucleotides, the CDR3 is TGTGCCAGCAGTCTAGTCCGGGACAGGGAAGGAAACACCATATATTTT.